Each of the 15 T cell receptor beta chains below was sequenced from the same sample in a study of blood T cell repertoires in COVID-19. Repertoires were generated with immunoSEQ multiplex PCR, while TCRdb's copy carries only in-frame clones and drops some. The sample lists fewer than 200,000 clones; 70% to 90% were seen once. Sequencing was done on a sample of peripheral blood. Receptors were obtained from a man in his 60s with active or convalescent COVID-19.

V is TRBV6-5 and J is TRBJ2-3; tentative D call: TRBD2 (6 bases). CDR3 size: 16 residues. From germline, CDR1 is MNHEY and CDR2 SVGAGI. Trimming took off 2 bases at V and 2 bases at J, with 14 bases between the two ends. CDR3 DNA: TGTGCCAGCAGTTACCGGGGGTTAGTCGACACAGATACGCAGTATTTT. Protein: CASSYRGLVDTDTQYF.

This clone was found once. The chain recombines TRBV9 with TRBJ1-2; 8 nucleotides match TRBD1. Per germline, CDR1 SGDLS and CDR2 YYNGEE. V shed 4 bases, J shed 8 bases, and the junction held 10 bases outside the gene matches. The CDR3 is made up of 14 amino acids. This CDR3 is CASSPPQGAPGYTF. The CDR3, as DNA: TGTGCCAGCAGCCCACCCCAGGGGGCGCCGGGCTACACCTTC.

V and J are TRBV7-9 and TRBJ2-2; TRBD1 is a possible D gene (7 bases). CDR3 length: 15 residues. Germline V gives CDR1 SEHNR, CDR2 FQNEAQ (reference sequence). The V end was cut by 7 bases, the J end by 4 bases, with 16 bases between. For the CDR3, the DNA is TGTGCCAGCACCCCATCCCAGGGGGGCACCGGGGAGCTGTTTTTT. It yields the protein CASTPSQGGTGELFF.

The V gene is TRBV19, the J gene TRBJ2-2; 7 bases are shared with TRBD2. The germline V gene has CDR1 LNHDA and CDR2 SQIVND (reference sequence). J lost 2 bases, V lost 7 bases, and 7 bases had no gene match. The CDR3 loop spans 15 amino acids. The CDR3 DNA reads TGTGCCAGTAAAAACGGGGGGTCAAACACCGGGGAGCTGTTTTTT. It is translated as CASKNGGSNTGELFF.

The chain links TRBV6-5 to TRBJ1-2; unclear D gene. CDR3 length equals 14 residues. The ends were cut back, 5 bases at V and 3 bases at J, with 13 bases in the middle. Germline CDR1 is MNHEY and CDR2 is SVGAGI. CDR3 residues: CASSRGVWDYGYTF. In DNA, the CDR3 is TGTGCCAGCAGTCGGGGTGTTTGGGACTATGGCTACACCTTC.

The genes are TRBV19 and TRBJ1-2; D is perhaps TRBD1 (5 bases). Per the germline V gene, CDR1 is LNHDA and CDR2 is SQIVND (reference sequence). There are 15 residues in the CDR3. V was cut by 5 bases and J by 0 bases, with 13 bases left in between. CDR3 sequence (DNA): TGTGCCAGTAGTTGGGGGGGTATCTCTAACTATGGCTACACCTTC. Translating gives CASSWGGISNYGYTF.

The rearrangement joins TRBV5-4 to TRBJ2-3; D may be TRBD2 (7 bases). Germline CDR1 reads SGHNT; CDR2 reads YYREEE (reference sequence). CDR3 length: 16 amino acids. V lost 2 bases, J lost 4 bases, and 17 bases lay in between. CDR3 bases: TGTGCCAGCAGCTTCCCAAGAGGGGGGGCATCAGATACGCAGTATTTT. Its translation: CASSFPRGGASDTQYF.

The chain's CDR3 is CASSLRLAKNIQYF. The CDR3 DNA reads as TGTGCCAGCAGCTTGCGACTAGCCAAAAACATTCAGTACTTC. This chain joins TRBV5-6 and TRBJ2-4, with no clear D. Germline lookup yields CDR1 SGHDT and CDR2 YYEEEE. Trimming removed 1 base at V and 0 bases at J, with 5 bases between. The CDR3 sequence is 14 residues long.

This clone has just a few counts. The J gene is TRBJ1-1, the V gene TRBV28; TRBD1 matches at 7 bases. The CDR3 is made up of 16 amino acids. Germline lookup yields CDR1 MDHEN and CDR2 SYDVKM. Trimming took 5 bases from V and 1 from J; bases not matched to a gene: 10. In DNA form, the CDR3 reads TGTGCCAGCAGTCTTACAGGGGCCCCTCAGAACACTGAAGCTTTCTTT. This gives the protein CASSLTGAPQNTEAFF.

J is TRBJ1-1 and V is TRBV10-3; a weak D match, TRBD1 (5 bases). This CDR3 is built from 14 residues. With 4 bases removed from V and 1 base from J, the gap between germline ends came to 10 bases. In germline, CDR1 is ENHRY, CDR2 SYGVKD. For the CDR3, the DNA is TGTGCCATCAGTGGGACCGACAGGAACACTGAAGCTTTCTTT. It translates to CAISGTDRNTEAFF.

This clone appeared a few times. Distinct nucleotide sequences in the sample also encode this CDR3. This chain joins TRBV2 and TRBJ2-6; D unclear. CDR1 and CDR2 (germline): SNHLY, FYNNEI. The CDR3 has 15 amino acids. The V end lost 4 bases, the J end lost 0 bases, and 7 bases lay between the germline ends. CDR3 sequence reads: CASSGDSSGANVLTF. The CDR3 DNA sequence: TGTGCCAGCAGTGGAGATTCCTCTGGGGCCAACGTCCTGACTTTC.

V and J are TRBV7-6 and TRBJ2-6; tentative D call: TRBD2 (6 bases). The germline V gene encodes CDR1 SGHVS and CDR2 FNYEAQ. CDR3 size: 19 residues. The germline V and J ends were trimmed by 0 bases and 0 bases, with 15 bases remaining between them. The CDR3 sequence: CASSLARGRLNSGANVLTF. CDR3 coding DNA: TGTGCCAGCAGCTTAGCGCGGGGACGGTTAAACTCTGGGGCCAACGTCCTGACTTTC.

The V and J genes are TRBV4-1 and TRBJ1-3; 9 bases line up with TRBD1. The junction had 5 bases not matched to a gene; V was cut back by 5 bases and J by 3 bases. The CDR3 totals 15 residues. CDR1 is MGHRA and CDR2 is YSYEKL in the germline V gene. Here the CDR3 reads CASSAGQGRGNTIYF. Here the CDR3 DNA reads TGCGCCAGCAGCGCGGGACAGGGTCGTGGAAACACCATATATTTT.

The CDR3 is CSASKGQINYGYTF. The DNA of the CDR3 is TGCAGTGCTAGTAAGGGACAGATAAACTATGGCTACACCTTC. This rearrangement joins TRBV20-1 to TRBJ1-2, with 7 bases fitting TRBD1. This CDR3 has 14 amino acids. CDR1 DFQATT and CDR2 SNEGSKA come from the germline V gene (reference sequence). The V and J ends lost 3 bases and 2 bases, in that order; junction bases with no gene match: 6.

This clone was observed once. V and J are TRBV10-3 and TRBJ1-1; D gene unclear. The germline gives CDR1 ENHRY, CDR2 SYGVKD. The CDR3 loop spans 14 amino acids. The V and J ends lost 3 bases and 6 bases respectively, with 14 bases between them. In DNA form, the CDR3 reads TGTGCCATCAGTGAAGTGGTAACAGTTTCTGAAGCTTTCTTT. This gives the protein CAISEVVTVSEAFF.